This paragraph covers one TCR beta chain sequence. Its specificity is unknown. This table comes from immunoSEQ multiplex PCR, and its TCRdb copy is limited to in-frame clones, with some not included. In the table there are about 150,000 clones, roughly 91% of which are singletons. This sample stems from a study of T cell responses to AZD1222 COVID-19 vaccine. Analysis merged second doses at about 4 or about 12 weeks. The CDR3 totals 16 residues. V lost 6 bases and J lost 1, with 16 bases in between. CDR1 and CDR2 from the germline V gene are SNHLY and FYNNEI. The study's findings and limits: Most donors were white British, females outnumbered males, and clonal diversity was possibly underestimated.

Source: peripheral blood, taken 28 days after the second AZD1222 dose. This receptor was identified in an adult who received the AZD1222 COVID-19 vaccine. This rearrangement joins TRBV2 to TRBJ1-5; D gene ambiguous. CDR3: CASSVFGSFSNQPQHF. The CDR3 DNA reads as TGTGCCAGCAGCGTCTTCGGGAGTTTCAGCAATCAGCCCCAGCATTTT.